These T cell receptor beta chains were read from a single sample in a study of T cell responses to AZD1222 COVID-19 vaccine. Repertoires were generated with immunoSEQ multiplex PCR, while TCRdb's copy carries only in-frame clones and drops some. The sample records over 110,000 clones, around 93% being singletons. The sample consisted of peripheral blood, taken on day 0 of AZD1222 vaccination. These TCRs come from an adult in good health. Each CDR3 is given with its conserved first and last residue. Fields, in order: V gene, J gene, clone size, D gene, CDR3 DNA, CDR3 protein. The D gene is left open where the match is weak. The size of a clone is reported for some rows only, either as once, few or many, or as a class for expanded clones.

v_call: TRBV3-1/TRBV3-2; j_call: TRBJ2-1; clone_size: NA; d_call: TRBD1; cdr3_nt: TGTGCCAGCGGACGGGACAGGGGCTACAATGAGCAGTTCTTC; cdr3_aa: CASGRDRGYNEQFF
v_call: TRBV6-8; j_call: TRBJ2-5; clone_size: NA; d_call: TRBD2; cdr3_nt: TGTGCCAGCACTCACCCGGGACTAGCGACCCAGTACTTC; cdr3_aa: CASTHPGLATQYF
v_call: TRBV12-5; j_call: TRBJ2-7; clone_size: NA; d_call: NA; cdr3_nt: TGTGCTAGTGGTTTGGTAGGAGGGGGCCTCTTATACGAGCAGTACTTC; cdr3_aa: CASGLVGGGLLYEQYF
v_call: TRBV5-1; j_call: TRBJ2-1; clone_size: NA; d_call: TRBD1; cdr3_nt: TGCGCCAGCAGTGCCGGGACAGGGGGCAATGAGCAGTTCTTC; cdr3_aa: CASSAGTGGNEQFF
v_call: TRBV19; j_call: TRBJ2-7; clone_size: NA; d_call: NA; cdr3_nt: TGTGCCAGTAGTATAGGGGGAGCCTACGAGCAGTACTTC; cdr3_aa: CASSIGGAYEQYF
v_call: TRBV14; j_call: TRBJ2-5; clone_size: NA; d_call: TRBD1; cdr3_nt: TGTGCCAGCAGCCCCGACAGGGGCCGGAAGACCCAGTACTTC; cdr3_aa: CASSPDRGRKTQYF
v_call: TRBV19; j_call: TRBJ1-5; clone_size: NA; d_call: TRBD1; cdr3_nt: TGTGCCAGTAGTCACGGGACAGGGGAAAAGCCCCAGCATTTT; cdr3_aa: CASSHGTGEKPQHF
v_call: TRBV4-3; j_call: TRBJ2-1; clone_size: NA; d_call: TRBD2; cdr3_nt: TGCGCCAGCAGCCAATTAGCGGGAGGCCTTTACAATGAGCAGTTCTTC; cdr3_aa: CASSQLAGGLYNEQFF
v_call: TRBV3-1/TRBV3-2; j_call: TRBJ1-6; clone_size: NA; d_call: NA; cdr3_nt: TGTGCCAGCAACTTTGCAGGGATTAATTCACCCCTCCACTTT; cdr3_aa: CASNFAGINSPLHF
v_call: TRBV14; j_call: TRBJ2-3; clone_size: NA; d_call: NA; cdr3_nt: TGTGCCAGCAGCGAAGAGTATTATTTAGATACGCAGTATTTT; cdr3_aa: CASSEEYYLDTQYF
v_call: TRBV28; j_call: TRBJ2-7; clone_size: NA; d_call: NA; cdr3_nt: TGTGCCAGCAGGTTCGGGGTAGCGGCCTCCTACGAGCAGTACTTC; cdr3_aa: CASRFGVAASYEQYF
v_call: TRBV27; j_call: TRBJ1-2; clone_size: NA; d_call: TRBD1; cdr3_nt: TGTGCCAGCAGGGATCCGGGACAGGGTACCTATGGCTACACCTTC; cdr3_aa: CASRDPGQGTYGYTF
v_call: TRBV18; j_call: TRBJ1-3; clone_size: NA; d_call: NA; cdr3_nt: TGTGCCAGCTCACCCATCCTCAAGGGACACCTCCTATCCTCTGGAAACACCATATATTTT; cdr3_aa: CASSPILKGHLLSSGNTIYF
v_call: TRBV7-2; j_call: TRBJ1-1; clone_size: once; d_call: TRBD1; cdr3_nt: TGTGCCAGCAGCTTAGCCGGGACAGCCCGGAACACTGAAGCTTTCTTT; cdr3_aa: CASSLAGTARNTEAFF
v_call: TRBV19; j_call: TRBJ2-2; clone_size: NA; d_call: TRBD1; cdr3_nt: TGTGCCAGTAGTATACACCGGGACAGGGCGTCCTCGAACACCGGGGAGCTGTTTTTT; cdr3_aa: CASSIHRDRASSNTGELFF
v_call: TRBV4-3; j_call: TRBJ2-2; clone_size: NA; d_call: NA; cdr3_nt: TGCGCCAGCAGCCAAGAGAGCGGGTTGTGGGCCGGGGAGCTGTTTTTT; cdr3_aa: CASSQESGLWAGELFF
v_call: TRBV12-5; j_call: TRBJ2-1; clone_size: NA; d_call: NA; cdr3_nt: TGTGCTAGTGGTCTCGGAGGGGGGAATGAGCAGTTCTTC; cdr3_aa: CASGLGGGNEQFF
v_call: TRBV6-2/TRBV6-3; j_call: TRBJ2-1; clone_size: NA; d_call: NA; cdr3_nt: TGTGCCAGCAGTCCCGTTGGGGAAGGGAACAATGAGCAGTTCTTC; cdr3_aa: CASSPVGEGNNEQFF
v_call: TRBV30; j_call: TRBJ1-6; clone_size: NA; d_call: NA; cdr3_nt: TGTGCCTGGAGTAATGCAGGGGATTCACCCCTCCACTTT; cdr3_aa: CAWSNAGDSPLHF
v_call: TRBV4-1; j_call: TRBJ1-2; clone_size: few; d_call: NA; cdr3_nt: TGCGCCAGCAGCCTGAGAGCCCAGGGAGCCAACTATGGCTACACCTTC; cdr3_aa: CASSLRAQGANYGYTF
v_call: TRBV7-9; j_call: TRBJ2-1; clone_size: NA; d_call: TRBD2; cdr3_nt: TGTGCCAGCAGCTTCCCTAGCGGGGCCTACAATGAGCAGTTCTTC; cdr3_aa: CASSFPSGAYNEQFF
v_call: TRBV14; j_call: TRBJ2-1; clone_size: NA; d_call: TRBD2; cdr3_nt: TGTGCCAGCATCCCCGGGCGGAGCGGGAGAGACAATGAGCAGTTCTTC; cdr3_aa: CASIPGRSGRDNEQFF
v_call: TRBV28; j_call: TRBJ2-4; clone_size: NA; d_call: NA; cdr3_nt: TGTGCCAGCAGTTTATGGGGGGCCGAGGCCAAAAACATTCAGTACTTC; cdr3_aa: CASSLWGAEAKNIQYF
v_call: TRBV3-1/TRBV3-2; j_call: TRBJ2-5; clone_size: NA; d_call: NA; cdr3_nt: TGTGCCAGCAGCCAAGAATTCCACGGAGAGACCCAGTACTTC; cdr3_aa: CASSQEFHGETQYF
v_call: TRBV2; j_call: TRBJ1-5; clone_size: NA; d_call: TRBD1; cdr3_nt: TGTGCCAGCAGTTTGGGACAGGGACAAAATCAGCCCCAGCATTTT; cdr3_aa: CASSLGQGQNQPQHF
v_call: TRBV30; j_call: TRBJ2-7; clone_size: once; d_call: TRBD1; cdr3_nt: TGTGCCTGGGGGACAGGGGGCTCCTACGAGCAGTACTTC; cdr3_aa: CAWGTGGSYEQYF
v_call: TRBV6-2/TRBV6-3; j_call: TRBJ2-7; clone_size: NA; d_call: NA; cdr3_nt: TGTGCCAGCAGTTACGGGCCGGAGACCTACGAGCAGTACTTC; cdr3_aa: CASSYGPETYEQYF
v_call: TRBV29-1; j_call: TRBJ2-7; clone_size: NA; d_call: TRBD2; cdr3_nt: TGCAGCGTTGTAGGACTAGCGGGAAGCTACGAGCAGTACTTC; cdr3_aa: CSVVGLAGSYEQYF
v_call: TRBV7-3; j_call: TRBJ1-5; clone_size: NA; d_call: NA; cdr3_nt: TGTGCCAGCAGCTTAGATCGGGGTCAGCCCCAGCATTTT; cdr3_aa: CASSLDRGQPQHF
v_call: TRBV5-1; j_call: TRBJ1-1; clone_size: NA; d_call: NA; cdr3_nt: TGCGCCAGCAGCTTAGGGGGGGCTGGCACTGAAGCTTTCTTT; cdr3_aa: CASSLGGAGTEAFF
v_call: TRBV7-8; j_call: TRBJ1-4; clone_size: NA; d_call: TRBD1; cdr3_nt: TGTGCCAGCAGCTTCTCCCCGGGACAGGGGAATGAAAAACTGTTTTTT; cdr3_aa: CASSFSPGQGNEKLFF
v_call: TRBV3-1/TRBV3-2; j_call: TRBJ2-5; clone_size: once; d_call: TRBD2; cdr3_nt: TGTGCCAGCAGCCAAAAGAGTCGGGCGGGAGGATGGCAAGAGACCCAGTACTTC; cdr3_aa: CASSQKSRAGGWQETQYF
v_call: TRBV9; j_call: TRBJ2-5; clone_size: once; d_call: TRBD1; cdr3_nt: TGTGCCAGCAGCGAAACCGGGACAGAGTACCAAGAGACCCAGTACTTC; cdr3_aa: CASSETGTEYQETQYF
v_call: TRBV6-6; j_call: TRBJ1-1; clone_size: NA; d_call: TRBD1; cdr3_nt: TGTGCCAGCAGTCATACAGGGGCCACTGAAGCTTTCTTT; cdr3_aa: CASSHTGATEAFF
v_call: TRBV2; j_call: TRBJ2-2; clone_size: NA; d_call: TRBD2; cdr3_nt: TGTGCCAGCAGATCGACTAGCGGGAGCCCCGGGGAGCTGTTTTTT; cdr3_aa: CASRSTSGSPGELFF
v_call: TRBV10-3; j_call: TRBJ1-5; clone_size: NA; d_call: NA; cdr3_nt: TGTGCCTCAAGGGGGGCGAGCAATCAGCCCCAGCATTTT; cdr3_aa: CASRGASNQPQHF
v_call: TRBV6-2/TRBV6-3; j_call: TRBJ1-6; clone_size: NA; d_call: NA; cdr3_nt: TGTGCCAGCAGCGGGACGCTGGAAAATTCACCCCTCCACTTT; cdr3_aa: CASSGTLENSPLHF
v_call: TRBV5-4; j_call: TRBJ1-6; clone_size: NA; d_call: NA; cdr3_nt: TGTGCCAGCAGTCCAGGACGGCCGAATTCACCCCTCCACTTT; cdr3_aa: CASSPGRPNSPLHF
v_call: TRBV24-1; j_call: TRBJ2-7; clone_size: NA; d_call: TRBD2; cdr3_nt: TGTGCCACCAGTGATGGGCCCGGGACTAGCGGGGGGCCATACGAGCAGTACTTC; cdr3_aa: CATSDGPGTSGGPYEQYF
v_call: TRBV11-2; j_call: TRBJ2-2; clone_size: NA; d_call: NA; cdr3_nt: TGTGCCAGCAGCCAGAGGGAGGGGGTTGGAATCGACGCCGGGGAGCTGTTTTTT; cdr3_aa: CASSQREGVGIDAGELFF
v_call: TRBV3-1/TRBV3-2; j_call: TRBJ1-2; clone_size: NA; d_call: TRBD1; cdr3_nt: TGTGCCAGCAGCCAAGATCTCGGGACAGGGGAGGGCTACACCTTC; cdr3_aa: CASSQDLGTGEGYTF
v_call: TRBV10-3; j_call: TRBJ2-3; clone_size: NA; d_call: NA; cdr3_nt: TGTGCCATCAGTGAGTTGTGGGGAGTGGGCACAGATACGCAGTATTTT; cdr3_aa: CAISELWGVGTDTQYF
v_call: TRBV5-1; j_call: TRBJ2-7; clone_size: NA; d_call: TRBD1; cdr3_nt: TGCGCCAGCAGCTTGGGGGTGGGACAGGGCGCTTTGGAGCAGTACTTC; cdr3_aa: CASSLGVGQGALEQYF
v_call: TRBV19; j_call: TRBJ1-4; clone_size: once; d_call: NA; cdr3_nt: TGTGCCAGCGGAACGTCTTTTGAGGGGATTGTGGAAAAACTGTTTTTT; cdr3_aa: CASGTSFEGIVEKLFF